One and the same sample provided the 5 T cell receptor beta chains below, sequenced in a study of blood T cell repertoires in COVID-19. Profiling relied on immunoSEQ multiplex PCR, and the TCRdb table lists in-frame clones only, not all of them. This sample has roughly 250,000 clones, with approximately 83% found just once. Sequenced input: peripheral blood. The source of these receptors is a woman aged 45-65 years with acute or convalescent COVID-19.

This clone was counted many times. The chain links TRBV30 to TRBJ2-3, with a possible D match to TRBD1 (7 bases). This CDR3 has 13 residues. The germline CDR1 and CDR2 sequences are GTSNPN and SVGIG (reference sequence). Trimming stripped 4 bases from V and 4 bases from J, with 12 bases between. CDR3 sequence (DNA): TGTGCCTGGAATGGGGGGACAGCAGATACGCAGTATTTT. Encoded protein: CAWNGGTADTQYF.

The CDR3 spells CASSEVRNTIYF. Here the CDR3 DNA reads TGTGCCAGCAGCGAGGTCCGAAACACCATATATTTT. This chain links TRBV7-2 with TRBJ1-3; no definite D call. Between the trimmed V and J ends, which lost 5 bases and 5 bases, there was a span of 7 bases. Germline V CDR1 and CDR2: SGHTA, FQGNSA. The CDR3 runs to 12 residues.

The CDR3 coding sequence is TGTGCCATCAGTCGTGCCGACTATTACTCCTACAATGAGCAGTTCTTC. Amino acids: CAISRADYYSYNEQFF. The rearrangement joins TRBV10-3 to TRBJ2-1; weak D call: TRBD2 (5 bases). This CDR3 has 16 amino acids. CDR1 is ENHRY and CDR2 is SYGVKD in the germline V gene. Deletions cut 5 bases from V and 0 bases from J, with 14 bases between.

The chain links TRBV18 to TRBJ2-7, with D unresolved. Trimming shortened V by 1 base and J by 6 bases, and 10 bases separated the two germline ends. CDR3 length: 13 residues. Germline CDR1 is KGHSH and CDR2 is LQKENI. CDR3 sequence (DNA): TGTGCCAGCTCACCACTGGAGTCTTTCGAGCAGTACTTC. It codes for CASSPLESFEQYF. Full variable domain (outside the CDR3, taken from reference TRBV18 and TRBJ2-7): NAGVMQNPRHLVRRRGQEARLRCSPMKGHSHVYWYRQLPEEGLKFMVYLQKENIIDESGMPKERFSAEFPKEGPSILRIQQVVRGDSAAYFCASSPLESFEQYFGPGTRLTVT.

The chain links TRBV5-1 to TRBJ1-4, with 9 bases aligning to TRBD1. Trimming took 4 bases from V and 4 from J; bases not matched to a gene: 5. CDR1 is SGHRS, CDR2 YFSETQ, per germline. The CDR3 sequence is 15 residues long. The CDR3 here is CASSKDRGVNEKLFF. The CDR3, as DNA: TGCGCCAGCAGCAAGGACAGGGGCGTTAATGAAAAACTGTTTTTT.